The rows below give T cell receptor beta chains drawn from one sample of a study of cytomegalovirus exposure and HLA in healthy donors. Repertoires were generated with immunoSEQ multiplex PCR, while TCRdb's copy carries only in-frame clones and drops some. The repertoire holds about 170,000 clones, with about 79% as singletons. Sequenced material: PBMCs. All receptors derive from a woman aged 50 to 65 in good health and CMV-seropositive. Each CDR3 is given with its conserved first and last residue. The order of the fields is clone size, CDR3 length, D gene, J gene, V gene, CDR3 DNA, CDR3 protein. A D gene is named only where the DNA matches it firmly. Only some rows state a clone size, as once, few, many or a class for expanded clones.

>NA|13|NA|TRBJ1-6|TRBV7-2
TGTGCCAGCAACCCAGGGCCTAATTCACCCCTCCACTTT
CASNPGPNSPLHF
>once|14|TRBD1|TRBJ2-7|TRBV6-5
TGTGCCAGCAGTTTCCAGGGGGCTAGCTACGAGCAGTACTTC
CASSFQGASYEQYF
>few|15|TRBD1|TRBJ1-1|TRBV4-1
TGCGCCAGCAGCCAAGTAGACAGGGAGAACACTGAAGCTTTCTTT
CASSQVDRENTEAFF
>NA|15|NA|TRBJ2-7|TRBV28
TGTGCCAGCAGTTCAGGGGGGATATTCTCCTACGAGCAGTACTTC
CASSSGGIFSYEQYF
>NA|14|NA|TRBJ1-1|TRBV5-6
TGTGCCAGCAGCTTGGAGCGTCCGGGAATTGAGGCTTTCTTT
CASSLERPGIEAFF
>NA|14|NA|TRBJ2-7|TRBV10-2
TGCGCCAGCAAAAGACAGGAGGTCTCCTACGAGCAGTACTTC
CASKRQEVSYEQYF
>NA|16|TRBD1|TRBJ1-1|TRBV28
TGTGCCAGCAGTTTACTCGCAGGGGGCGAGGACACTGAAGCTTTCTTT
CASSLLAGGEDTEAFF
>once|15|NA|TRBJ2-1|TRBV7-9
TGTGCCAGCAGCTTACCAGGGGTCTCCTACAATGAGCAGTTCTTC
CASSLPGVSYNEQFF
>few|14|NA|TRBJ2-7|TRBV5-6
TGTGCCAGCAGCGTCCCCCACGTAGCCTACGAGCAGTACTTC
CASSVPHVAYEQYF
>NA|13|TRBD1|TRBJ2-4|TRBV7-2
TGTGCCAGCACCCGACAGGGCAAAAACATTCAGTACTTC
CASTRQGKNIQYF
>NA|16|NA|TRBJ1-2|TRBV4-3
TGCGCCAGCAGCCAAGATCTACTCCGGGGAGGTTATGGCTACACCTTC
CASSQDLLRGGYGYTF
>NA|16|NA|TRBJ2-2|TRBV7-8
TGTGCCAGCAGCTCCTATAAGGGGTGGGGCACCGGGGAGCTGTTTTTT
CASSSYKGWGTGELFF
>NA|13|NA|TRBJ1-1|TRBV7-2
TGTGCCAGCAGCTTAGTGAGGGGGACTGAAGCTTTCTTT
CASSLVRGTEAFF
>NA|14|TRBD1|TRBJ1-4|TRBV27
TGTGCCAGCAGTTTCGGGACAGGGGGTGAAAAACTGTTTTTT
CASSFGTGGEKLFF
>NA|17|TRBD1|TRBJ1-6|TRBV28
TGTGCCAGCAGCCAAGGGGGACAGGGGGCAGGTAATTCACCCCTCCACTTT
CASSQGGQGAGNSPLHF
>NA|17|NA|TRBJ1-3|TRBV9
TGTGCCAGCAGTGCCCAACAGGGTTCTTACTCTGGAAACACCATATATTTT
CASSAQQGSYSGNTIYF
>few|14|TRBD1|TRBJ1-5|TRBV2
TGTGCCAGCAGACAGGGGTTGAGCAATCAGCCCCAGCATTTT
CASRQGLSNQPQHF
>NA|16|NA|TRBJ2-5|TRBV6-6
TGTGCCAGCAGTTACCAGTATCGGACAGTCCAAGAGACCCAGTACTTC
CASSYQYRTVQETQYF
>NA|15|NA|TRBJ1-1|TRBV7-2
TGTGCCAGCAGCTTAATTGGACAGCTAAACACTGAAGCTTTCTTT
CASSLIGQLNTEAFF
>NA|13|NA|TRBJ2-5|TRBV2
TGTGCCAGCAGTGACAGGGGAACGGAGACCCAGTACTTC
CASSDRGTETQYF
>NA|13|TRBD1|TRBJ1-2|TRBV5-1
TGCGCCAGCAGCCCCGGGACAGGGAATGGCTACACCTTC
CASSPGTGNGYTF
>NA|14|NA|TRBJ1-3|TRBV6-1
TGTGCCAGCAGTTCGGGTCTGACGGGAAACACCATATATTTT
CASSSGLTGNTIYF
>NA|16|TRBD1|TRBJ2-2|TRBV2
TGTGCCAACGGACAGGGGGCGTCATTGGACACCGGGGAGCTGTTTTTT
CANGQGASLDTGELFF
>NA|13|NA|TRBJ2-1|TRBV30
TGTGCTAGCGGTTCTCGAGGCTACAATGAGCAGTTCTTC
CASGSRGYNEQFF
>NA|15|TRBD1|TRBJ1-1|TRBV29-1
TGCAGCGTGCAGGGGGAGGAAGGGTGGAACACTGAAGCTTTCTTT
CSVQGEEGWNTEAFF
>NA|16|TRBD1|TRBJ1-5|TRBV4-1
TGCGCCAGCAGCCACCTGGACAGGGGAGGAGATCAGCCCCAGCATTTT
CASSHLDRGGDQPQHF
>NA|15|TRBD1|TRBJ1-5|TRBV4-1
TGCGCCAGCAGCCAACTACAGGGGAGCAATCAGCCCCAGCATTTT
CASSQLQGSNQPQHF
>NA|12|NA|TRBJ1-2|TRBV6-5
TGTGCCAGCAGTTCCCCGGGGGATGGCTACACCTTC
CASSSPGDGYTF
>NA|14|NA|TRBJ2-4|TRBV27
TGTGCCAGCAGGACGACCGGGGGACGAGGCATTCAGTACTTC
CASRTTGGRGIQYF
>NA|14|TRBD1|TRBJ1-1|TRBV7-9
TGTGCCAGCAGCATCAGACAGGGCAACACTGAAGCTTTCTTT
CASSIRQGNTEAFF
>NA|16|NA|TRBJ2-3|TRBV7-9
TGTGCCAGCAGCTCACTTGCCCAGGGGTCGTTTGATACGCAGTATTTT
CASSSLAQGSFDTQYF
>NA|15|TRBD2|TRBJ2-5|TRBV11-2
TGTGCCAGCAGCTTAGATCAACTAGCGGGAGAGACCCAGTACTTC
CASSLDQLAGETQYF
>NA|13|TRBD1|TRBJ1-5|TRBV2
TGTGCCACCCGGACAGGAGGCAATCAGCCCCAGCATTTT
CATRTGGNQPQHF
>once|14|TRBD2|TRBJ2-2|TRBV13
TGTGCCAGCAGCTTATCCGTGGGGAGGGTGGAGCTGTTTTTT
CASSLSVGRVELFF
>NA|14|NA|TRBJ1-2|TRBV7-9
TGTGCCAGCAGCGCCGGGTCGATTAACTATGGCTACACCTTC
CASSAGSINYGYTF
>NA|15|TRBD1|TRBJ1-1|TRBV9
TGTGCCAGCAGCGTAGGAGGCAGGGGGGTGTCTGAAGCTTTCTTT
CASSVGGRGVSEAFF